A single TCR beta chain is shown here with its context. The antigen remains unidentified. Trimming stripped 0 bases from V and 4 bases from J, with 10 bases between. The germline gives CDR1 LNHDA, CDR2 SQIVND (reference sequence). CDR3 length: 14 residues. The source of the sample is a study of identical twins. Through template switching, a universal primer site was introduced, and the cDNA contained unique molecular identifiers. TCRdb recomputed calls from the 5' RACE reads with MiXCR, one row per CDR3 protein. The sample holds 250,000 or so distinct CDR3 sequences; 7.5% are singletons and the top ten take under 6.5%. Study conclusions and caveats: Those out-of-frame alpha sequences shared by twins showed an excess of low generation probability.

The same data also went into a second study, on yellow fever vaccine responses in identical twins.

This TCR was recovered from a woman aged 18-29 years in good health. The sample consisted of CD8+ T cells sorted from blood. The chain couples TRBV19 to TRBJ2-7; possibly TRBD1 for D (5 bases). The CDR3 nucleotides read TGTGCCAGTAGTATAGACGCGACAGAATACGAGCAGTACTTC. Translating it yields CASSIDATEYEQYF. Full variable domain (remainder filled in from reference TRBV19 and TRBJ2-7): DGGITQSPKYLFRKEGQNVTLSCEQNLNHDAMYWYRQDPGQGLRLIYYSQIVNDFQKGDIAEGYSVSREKKESFPLTVTSAQKNPTAFYLCASSIDATEYEQYFGPGTRLTVT.